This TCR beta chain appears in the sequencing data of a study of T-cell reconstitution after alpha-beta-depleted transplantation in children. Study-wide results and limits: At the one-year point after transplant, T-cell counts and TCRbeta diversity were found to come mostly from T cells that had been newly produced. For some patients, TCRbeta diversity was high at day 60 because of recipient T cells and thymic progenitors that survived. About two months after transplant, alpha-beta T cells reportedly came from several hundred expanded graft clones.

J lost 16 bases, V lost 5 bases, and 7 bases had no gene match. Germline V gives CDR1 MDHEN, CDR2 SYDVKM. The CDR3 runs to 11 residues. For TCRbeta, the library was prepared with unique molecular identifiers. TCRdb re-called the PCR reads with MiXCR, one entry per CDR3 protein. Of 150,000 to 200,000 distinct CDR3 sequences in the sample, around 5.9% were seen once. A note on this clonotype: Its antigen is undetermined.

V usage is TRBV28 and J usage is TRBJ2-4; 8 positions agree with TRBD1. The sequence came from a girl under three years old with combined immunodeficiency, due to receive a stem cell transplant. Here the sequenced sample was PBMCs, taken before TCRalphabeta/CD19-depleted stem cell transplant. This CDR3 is CASSHGTGAYF. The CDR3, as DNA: TGTGCCAGCAGTCATGGGACAGGAGCTTACTTC.